This note documents a single TCR beta chain sequence. Its antigen is still unknown. Base-call qualities are not available, and no considerably larger clone is one nucleotide away. Patients with autoimmune disease history or receiving systemic immunosuppression were excluded from the trial. Peripheral blood for TCR sequencing was collected from all dose cohorts at baseline, on cycle 4 day 1, and on cycle 7 day 1. The samples were taken from a phase I, first-in-human, multicenter, open-label dose-escalation trial of ivuxolimab. Adults with locally advanced or metastatic head and neck squamous cell, hepatocellular, melanoma or renal cell carcinoma were enrolled in the trial. CD4+ and CD8+ T cells were sorted separately from peripheral blood before TCR sequencing. The sample is drawn from a study of OX40 agonist ivuxolimab in advanced cancers. Turning to the overall study: Ivuxolimab, which targeted the costimulatory receptor OX40 (CD134), was an agonistic, fully human IgG2 monoclonal antibody. The dose-escalation cohort was about 86% male with a mean age of around 64 years, ranging from 23 to 79. Prior anti-PD-1, anti-PD-L1 or anti-CTLA-4 therapy was permitted, and checkpoint inhibitors had been received by 30% to 40% of dose-escalation patients. The paper describes the monotherapy dose-escalation part (N of about 47 patients) of the phase I trial of ivuxolimab. Partial responses occurred in three dose-escalation patients: two with cutaneous melanoma and one with hepatocellular carcinoma. Intravenous ivuxolimab was administered to patients every 2 weeks at six dose levels: 0.01, 0.1, 0.3, 1.5, 3 and 10 mg/kg. The point of sequencing TCRbeta in the periphery was to test whether ivuxolimab changed TCR sequence diversity and drove clonal T-cell expansion. Among the 52 dose-escalation patients, roughly 20 had hepatocellular carcinoma, 15 or so melanoma, 9 renal cell carcinoma and 9 head and neck cancer.

To sequence the TCRbeta CDR3 region, genomic DNA was isolated from the sorted cells. TCRbeta CDR3 regions were sequenced using the immunoSEQ Assay. TCRdb obtained this table from immuneACCESS and retained in-frame rearrangements with V and J assigned. These tables miss some clones; where compared with another copy, unresolved V genes account for less than half of the shortfall, and the remainder is unexplained. Counted in this sample were tens of thousands of clones; roughly 80% of them appeared once. The ten largest clonotypes hold approximately 51% of the sample. The paper's findings and limits, for the study overall: Antigen specificity was not determined for the clonally expanded peripheral T cells. Low levels of normalized T-cell clonal expansion were also seen in some patients who did not respond. At doses from 0.1 to 3.0 mg/kg, clonal expansion was seen in both CD4+ and CD8+ blood T cells between baseline and week 6. Partial responders in the 0.1-3.0 mg/kg groups had among the lowest normalized peripheral clonal expansion, especially among CD8+ T cells. After ivuxolimab, more expanded clones were found on average in CD8+ T cells than in CD4+ T cells.

The germline V gene encodes CDR1 SGDLS and CDR2 YYNGEE. Counted from cysteine to phenylalanine, this CDR3 has 12 amino acids. Kept here is only the CDR3 DNA, which spans 36 bases and is read in frame from base 1. V loses 4 bases of germline sequence and J loses 2 bases, and the interval between the two ends is 6 bases. This specimen was CD4+ or CD8+ T cells sorted from blood, taken in a trial of the OX40 agonist ivuxolimab. The sequence is built from TRBV9 and TRBJ1-1; confidence is insufficient to name the D gene. The sequence was obtained from an adult with an advanced solid tumor such as melanoma, head and neck, liver or kidney cancer. The bases read TGTGCCAGCAGCAAGCAAAACACTGAAGCTTTCTTT. Its protein reads: CASSKQNTEAFF.